Listed below are T cell receptor beta chains from one sample, sequenced in a study of cytomegalovirus exposure and HLA in healthy donors. Measured with immunoSEQ multiplex PCR; TCRdb has only the in-frame clones, and not every one. The table includes some 130,000 clones, around 73% detected once. Material for sequencing was PBMCs. The source of these receptors is a female donor in good health and CMV-seronegative. Both conserved end residues are part of each CDR3. The D gene is left open where the match is weak. The size field is filled for only some rows; it gives once, few, many or a size class.

>TRBD2|TRBV5-1|NA|TRBJ2-3
CASSLREARTDTQYF
TGCGCCAGCAGCTTGCGGGAGGCCCGCACAGATACGCAGTATTTT
>NA|TRBV4-3|few|TRBJ1-2
CASSQDYSFNYGYTF
TGCGCCAGCAGCCAAGATTACAGCTTTAACTATGGCTACACCTTC
>TRBD1|TRBV28|NA|TRBJ1-5
CASRDRGRNQSQHF
TGTGCCAGCAGGGACAGGGGGCGCAATCAGTCCCAGCATTTT
>TRBD1|TRBV9|NA|TRBJ2-7
CASSVRGQGDYEQYF
TGTGCCAGCAGCGTAAGGGGACAGGGGGACTACGAGCAGTACTTC
>TRBD1|TRBV5-4|NA|TRBJ2-5
CASRTGGVTETQYF
TGTGCCAGCAGGACAGGGGGCGTCACGGAGACCCAGTACTTC
>NA|TRBV5-1|NA|TRBJ1-1
CASSSLGTDEAFF
TGCGCCAGCAGCTCTTTGGGCACAGATGAAGCTTTCTTT
>NA|TRBV6-5|few|TRBJ1-1
CASSPGGTEAFF
TGTGCCAGCAGCCCGGGGGGCACTGAAGCTTTCTTT
>NA|TRBV10-3|NA|TRBJ2-4
CAISESGRQGQNIQYF
TGTGCCATCAGTGAGTCCGGACGGCAGGGGCAAAACATTCAGTACTTC
>NA|TRBV5-1|few|TRBJ2-3
CASSLDRASTDTQYF
TGCGCCAGCAGCTTGGACAGGGCTAGCACAGATACGCAGTATTTT
>TRBD1|TRBV6-1|NA|TRBJ1-2
CASTREWDRVDGYTF
TGTGCCAGCACGCGAGAATGGGACAGGGTCGATGGCTACACCTTC
>NA|TRBV21-1|NA|TRBJ2-7
CASSYWQGQAEQYF
TGTGCCAGCAGCTACTGGCAGGGTCAGGCTGAGCAGTACTTC
>TRBD2|TRBV4-2|NA|TRBJ2-7
CASSQDPSGSPSYEQYF
TGTGCCAGCAGCCAAGATCCTAGCGGGAGCCCCTCCTACGAGCAGTACTTC
>TRBD2|TRBV5-1|NA|TRBJ2-2
CASSLGLAGGYTGELFF
TGCGCCAGCAGCCTGGGACTAGCGGGAGGGTACACCGGGGAGCTGTTTTTT
>TRBD1|TRBV7-2|few|TRBJ1-2
CASSLFDPGGNGYTF
TGTGCCAGCAGCTTATTCGACCCAGGGGGCAATGGCTACACCTTC
>TRBD1|TRBV11-2|NA|TRBJ2-1
CASSLEWAGTVYNEQFF
TGTGCCAGCAGCTTAGAGTGGGCCGGGACAGTCTACAATGAGCAGTTCTTC
>NA|TRBV19|NA|TRBJ1-2
CASSMQAGNGYTF
TGTGCCAGTAGTATGCAGGCAGGGAATGGCTACACCTTC
>NA|TRBV27|NA|TRBJ2-7
CASSSRGLGPYEQYF
TGTGCCAGCAGTTCCCGGGGACTGGGGCCCTACGAGCAGTACTTC
>TRBD2|TRBV11-2|NA|TRBJ2-1
CASSLASGNNEQFF
TGTGCCAGCAGCTTAGCTAGCGGGAACAATGAGCAGTTCTTC
>TRBD1|TRBV27|NA|TRBJ2-7
CASSSRAGGYEQYF
TGTGCCAGCAGTTCCCGTGCAGGGGGCTACGAGCAGTACTTC
>TRBD1|TRBV5-4|few|TRBJ1-2
CASSSGQGIWYGYTF
TGTGCCAGCAGCTCCGGACAGGGGATTTGGTATGGCTACACCTTC
>NA|TRBV28|NA|TRBJ2-2
CASRKGGVNTGELFF
TGTGCCAGCAGGAAAGGGGGAGTGAACACCGGGGAGCTGTTTTTT
>NA|TRBV5-1|NA|TRBJ2-1
CASTRDTNNNEQFF
TGCGCCAGCACCAGGGACACCAACAACAATGAGCAGTTCTTC
>NA|TRBV7-3|NA|TRBJ2-5
CASSRSGETQYF
TGTGCCAGCAGTAGGAGCGGGGAGACCCAGTACTTC
>TRBD1|TRBV19|few|TRBJ1-1
CASSRDRGYTEAFF
TGTGCCAGTAGCCGGGACAGGGGTTACACTGAAGCTTTCTTT
>TRBD1|TRBV5-1|NA|TRBJ2-5
CASSQRGLETQYF
TGCGCCAGCAGCCAAAGGGGGCTTGAGACCCAGTACTTC
>NA|TRBV18|few|TRBJ2-3
CASSEDSYTQYF
TGTGCCAGCTCAGAAGACTCTTATACGCAGTATTTT
>NA|TRBV4-1|NA|TRBJ2-6
CASSQETPGSGANVLTF
TGCGCCAGCAGCCAAGAAACTCCCGGGTCTGGGGCCAACGTCCTGACTTTC
>TRBD2|TRBV7-4|once|TRBJ2-2
CASSYTSGCRDTGELFF
TGTGCCAGCAGCTATACTAGCGGGTGTAGGGACACCGGGGAGCTGTTTTTT
>TRBD2|TRBV7-8|few|TRBJ2-2
CASSQPLAGAHTGELFF
TGTGCCAGCAGCCAGCCCCTAGCGGGAGCCCACACCGGGGAGCTGTTTTTT
>NA|TRBV7-9|NA|TRBJ2-1
CASSSYGQVLGGEQFF
TGTGCCAGCAGCTCATATGGACAGGTGCTGGGGGGAGAGCAGTTCTTC
>NA|TRBV7-6|NA|TRBJ2-3
CASSLQADTQYF
TGTGCCAGCAGCTTACAGGCAGATACGCAGTATTTT
>TRBD1|TRBV6-6|few|TRBJ1-4
CASSLQGAYEKLFF
TGTGCCAGCAGTCTCCAGGGGGCCTATGAAAAACTGTTTTTT
>TRBD2|TRBV2|NA|TRBJ2-7
CASTTGGTSGNYEQYF
TGTGCCAGCACCACTGGGGGGACTAGCGGTAACTACGAGCAGTACTTC
>NA|TRBV29-1|NA|TRBJ1-1
CSVGLAVGAPEAFF
TGCAGCGTTGGTCTAGCTGTGGGGGCTCCTGAAGCTTTCTTT
>NA|TRBV7-9|NA|TRBJ2-7
CASSRFSYEQYF
TGTGCCAGCAGCCGGTTTAGCTACGAGCAGTACTTC
>NA|TRBV28|NA|TRBJ2-2
CASSLWQAGPSGELFF
TGTGCCAGCAGTTTATGGCAGGCGGGCCCCAGCGGGGAGCTGTTTTTT